The clone carrying this T cell receptor beta chain was counted at least ten times. Its target is not known. Germline CDR1 is DFQATT and CDR2 is SNEGSKA (reference sequence). The CDR3 is made up of 16 amino acids. Trimming removed 3 bases from V and 4 bases from J; junction bases left unmatched: 9. The data derive from a study of molecular identifiers for immune sequencing clone quantification. Study-wide results and limits: Jurkat TCR RNA spiked in from one cell could reportedly be detected among about a million naive cells.

Making the bulk TCR libraries relied on previously described methods and listed TCR primers. A single record per CDR3 protein comes from TCRdb applying MiXCR to the PCR reads. The sample carries over 300,000 distinct CDR3 sequences, roughly a quarter recorded once. Sorting captured naive CD8 T cells as CD8+CD4-CCR7+CD45RA+. Sequencing input: naive CD8+ T cells from blood, with Jurkat cell RNA spiked in. The subset: FACS-sorted CD8+CD4-CCR7+CD45RA+ naive T cells. The clonotype originates from a human donor in good health. Some libraries in this study had Jurkat cell RNA spiked in. J is TRBJ2-3 and V is TRBV20-1, with 11 bases identical to TRBD2. The CDR3 is CSASPLSGREADTQYF. The CDR3 DNA reads as TGCAGTGCTAGCCCCCTTAGCGGGAGGGAGGCAGATACGCAGTATTTT.